Each of the 20 T cell receptor beta chains below was sequenced from the same sample in a study of blood T cell repertoires in COVID-19. Measured with immunoSEQ multiplex PCR; TCRdb has only the in-frame clones, and not every one. Of about 400,000 clones listed, roughly 86% are singletons. Material: PBMCs or T cells enriched from blood (not recorded which). Receptors were obtained from a woman aged 30 to 39 who had recovered from COVID-19.

V gene TRBV3-1 (or the pseudogene TRBV3-2) combines with J gene TRBJ1-2; unclear D gene. The germline V gene has CDR1 LGHDT and CDR2 YNNKEL (reference sequence). The germline V and J ends were trimmed by 3 bases and 9 bases, with 17 bases remaining between them. The CDR3 totals 14 residues. In DNA form, the CDR3 reads TGTGCCAGCAGCCACGGGAGTATCCTTATGAGCTACACCTTC. This translates into CASSHGSILMSYTF.

The chain recombines TRBV29-1 with TRBJ2-1; D is undetermined. CDR1 and CDR2 from the germline V gene are SQVTM and ANQGSEA. V was cut by 2 bases and J by 5 bases, with 7 bases left in between. This CDR3 has 12 residues. CDR3 in amino acids: CSVEPANNEQFF. The CDR3 DNA sequence: TGCAGCGTTGAACCCGCGAACAATGAGCAGTTCTTC.

The V and J genes are TRBV6-2 or TRBV6-3 and TRBJ1-1; D perhaps matches TRBD1 (6 bases). Germline CDR1 and CDR2: MNHEY and SVGEGT. The CDR3 loop spans 13 amino acids. Trimming cost V 3 bases and J 4 bases, with 9 bases left between them. CDR3: CASSYYRATEAFF. CDR3 sequence (DNA): TGTGCCAGCAGTTATTACAGGGCCACTGAAGCTTTCTTT.

V gene TRBV7-9 combines with J gene TRBJ2-5; D call uncertain. The CDR3 loop spans 13 amino acids. Trimming left V 6 bases short and J 2 bases short, with 10 bases between. The germline gives CDR1 SEHNR, CDR2 FQNEAQ (reference sequence). The DNA for the CDR3 is TGTGCCAGCAGTTGGCGGCTACAAGAGACCCAGTACTTC. Its protein product is CASSWRLQETQYF.

This chain connects TRBV5-1 to TRBJ1-2, with D possibly being TRBD1 (5 bases). The CDR3 sequence is 16 residues long. V lost 2 bases and J lost 5, with 19 bases in between. CDR1 and CDR2 from the germline V gene are SGHRS and YFSETQ. This CDR3 is CASSFYGHGRPYGYTF. The CDR3 DNA follows: TGCGCCAGCAGCTTCTATGGACACGGAAGACCATATGGCTACACCTTC.

This chain connects TRBV7-2 to TRBJ1-1, with a tentative D call TRBD1 (5 bases). The CDR3 has 14 amino acids. Germline-derived CDR1 and CDR2 are SGHTA and FQGNSA. The ends were cut back, 5 bases at V and 3 bases at J, with 13 bases in the middle. The DNA for the CDR3 is TGTGCCAGCAGCCCACTGGGGGGTTACACTGAAGCTTTCTTT. Translated, it gives CASSPLGGYTEAFF.

The chain carries TRBV30 and TRBJ1-5; 9 bases agree with TRBD1. The CDR3 contains 14 residues. J lost 7 bases, V lost 3 bases, and 7 bases had no gene match. Germline lookup yields CDR1 GTSNPN and CDR2 SVGIG (reference sequence). The CDR3 nucleotides read TGTGCCTGGAGGGGGACAGGGCAGCAGCAGCCCCAGCATTTT. This translates into CAWRGTGQQQPQHF.

This chain links TRBV18 with TRBJ2-6, with a tentative D call TRBD1 (5 bases). The V and J ends lost 3 bases and 0 bases respectively, with 21 bases between them. The CDR3 length is 20 residues. Per the germline V gene, CDR1 is KGHSH and CDR2 is LQKENI. The CDR3 region is CASSPRQTSNSPSGANVLTF. The CDR3 nucleotides are TGTGCCAGCTCACCGCGACAGACTTCTAATTCTCCCTCTGGGGCCAACGTCCTGACTTTC.

The rearrangement joins TRBV10-3 to TRBJ2-3; 15 bases agree with TRBD2. The CDR3 runs 18 residues. Germline-derived CDR1 and CDR2 are ENHRY and SYGVKD. The V gene end was trimmed by 6 bases and the J gene end by 0 bases; junction bases not matched to a gene: 7. The chain's CDR3 is CAIRRGLAGGLSTDTQYF. The CDR3 DNA reads TGTGCCATCAGGAGAGGACTAGCGGGGGGGCTTAGCACAGATACGCAGTATTTT.

This chain links TRBV2 with TRBJ1-1; possibly TRBD1 for D (6 bases). CDR3 length: 14 residues. The ends were cut back, 6 bases at V and 3 bases at J, with 14 bases in the middle. Per germline, CDR1 SNHLY and CDR2 FYNNEI. CDR3 residues: CASRAGDVDTEAFF. DNA of the CDR3: TGTGCCAGCAGAGCAGGGGATGTGGACACTGAAGCTTTCTTT.

The table lists this clone with a count of one. The rearrangement links TRBV13 to TRBJ2-3, with TRBD2 matching 14 bases. Germline CDR1 is PRHDT and CDR2 is FYEKMQ (reference sequence). Trimming at V came to 5 bases and at J to 2 bases, leaving 9 bases not matched to a gene. The CDR3 consists of 18 residues. CDR3 in amino acids: CASSPRTSGGPYTDTQYF. CDR3 sequence (DNA): TGTGCCAGCAGCCCCCGGACTAGCGGGGGGCCGTACACAGATACGCAGTATTTT.

The chain joins TRBV4-2 to TRBJ2-2; no clear D. V shed 2 bases and J shed 6 bases, with 7 bases lying between them. This CDR3 spans 13 amino acids. Germline CDR1 and CDR2: LGHNA and YNFKEQ. CDR3 in DNA: TGTGCCAGCAGCCAACGAACAGCCGGGGAGCTGTTTTTT. Translating it yields CASSQRTAGELFF.

The chain combines TRBV9 with TRBJ2-7, with 7 bases aligning to TRBD1. CDR3 length: 15 amino acids. V was pared by 1 base and J by 4 bases, with 8 bases of the junction left unmatched. Per germline, CDR1 SGDLS and CDR2 YYNGEE. The CDR3 DNA is TGTGCCAGCAGCGTATTCTGGGACAGAAGATACGAGCAGTACTTC. This encodes CASSVFWDRRYEQYF. Full variable domain (remainder filled in from reference TRBV9 and TRBJ2-7): DSGVTQTPKHLITATGQRVTLRCSPRSGDLSVYWYQQSLDQGLQFLIQYYNGEERAKGNILERFSAQQFPDLHSELNLSSLELGDSALYFCASSVFWDRRYEQYFGPGTRLTVT.

The DNA for the CDR3 is TGTGCCAGCAGCACACAACCCATCCTACTACAAGAGACCCAGTACTTC. The encoded protein is CASSTQPILLQETQYF. The chain carries TRBV9 and TRBJ2-5; unclear D gene. This CDR3 contains 16 residues. Trimming left V 4 bases short and J 2 bases short, with 18 bases between. From germline, CDR1 is SGDLS and CDR2 YYNGEE.

The chain recombines TRBV5-1 with TRBJ1-2, with 11 bases that match TRBD1. This CDR3 region has 15 residues. V trimming: 4 bases; J trimming: 5 bases; junction bases outside the gene matches: 7. Germline V gene data show CDR1 as SGHRS and CDR2 as YFSETQ. This CDR3 is CASSPRDRGVYGYTF. CDR3 bases: TGCGCCAGCAGCCCCCGGGACAGGGGGGTATATGGCTACACCTTC.

The V call is TRBV28, the J call TRBJ1-2, with D perhaps matching TRBD1 (6 bases). V shed 7 bases and J shed 2 bases, with 20 bases lying between them. Germline loops: CDR1 MDHEN, CDR2 SYDVKM. This CDR3 has 16 amino acids. This chain's CDR3 is CASIPQGQGQNYGYTF. CDR3 DNA sequence: TGTGCCAGCATCCCTCAAGGGCAGGGGCAGAACTATGGCTACACCTTC.

The chain combines TRBV28 with TRBJ2-1; TRBD1 is a possible D gene (6 bases). CDR1 MDHEN and CDR2 SYDVKM come from the germline V gene. The CDR3 runs 14 residues. V lost 7 bases and J lost 1, with 11 bases in between. CDR3 amino acids: CASIQQGSYNEQFF. The CDR3 DNA reads TGTGCCAGCATTCAACAGGGATCCTACAATGAGCAGTTCTTC.

This chain links TRBV13 with TRBJ1-6, with D hard to call. CDR3 size: 17 residues. Trimming took off 0 bases at V and 6 bases at J, with 15 bases between the two ends. Germline lookup yields CDR1 PRHDT and CDR2 FYEKMQ (reference sequence). The CDR3 nucleotides are TGTGCCAGCAGCTTAGGCCTTTCCAGGCAACTTAATTCACCCCTCCACTTT. Translating it yields CASSLGLSRQLNSPLHF. The complete variable domain, with remaining parts taken from reference TRBV13 and TRBJ1-6, reads AAGVIQSPRHLIKEKRETATLKCYPIPRHDTVYWYQQGPGQDPQFLISFYEKMQSDKGSIPDRFSAQQFSDYHSELNMSSLELGDSALYFCASSLGLSRQLNSPLHFGNGTRLTVT.

The J gene is TRBJ2-7, the V gene TRBV28; 7 bases are a match to TRBD1. The CDR3 is 20 amino acids. V was clipped by 4 bases and J by 2 bases; unmatched bases: 23. Germline CDR1 MDHEN, CDR2 SYDVKM. DNA for the CDR3: TGTGCCAGCAGTTCCTCTAAAAAAACCGAGGGACAGTCAGCCCCCTACGAGCAGTACTTC. This translates into CASSSSKKTEGQSAPYEQYF.

V is TRBV2 and J is TRBJ2-5; perhaps TRBD1 as D (5 bases). This CDR3 region has 14 residues. Germline V CDR1 and CDR2: SNHLY, FYNNEI. Trimming left V 8 bases short and J 7 bases short, with 20 bases between. The CDR3, as DNA: TGTGCCAGCGGCAGCTTAAGGAACCAGGGGACCCAGTACTTC. This gives the protein CASGSLRNQGTQYF.